These 32 T cell receptor beta chains were all obtained from the same sample, sequenced in a study of metastatic and nonmetastatic thyroid tumors. TCRdb re-called the PCR reads through MiXCR. The data contain 30,000 to 35,000 clones, around 23% of them seen just once; the ten biggest clones take up 3%. Every patient underwent thyroid surgery untreated. The source material was tumor tissue. The receptor source for this set is a male donor with papillary thyroid cancer or a benign thyroid nodule (not recorded which). Some clones in this sample may be carry-over from other donors' samples.

There are a few counts of this clone. This chain joins TRBV6-5 and TRBJ2-7; no firm D call. Trimming stripped 2 bases from V and 0 bases from J, with 11 bases between. Germline loops: CDR1 MNHEY, CDR2 SVGAGI. The CDR3 length is 15 residues. The DNA of the CDR3 is TGTGCCAGCAGTTACGCGTGGATTGACTCCTACGAGCAGTACTTC. Translated: CASSYAWIDSYEQYF.

This clone was counted at least ten times. Given a much more abundant clone one base away, this may be a read error. This chain uses TRBV28 with TRBJ1-1, with D unresolved. V dropped 6 bases and J dropped 7 bases, with 9 bases sitting between them. Germline V gene sequence: CDR1 MDHEN, CDR2 SYDVKM. The CDR3 loop spans 11 amino acids. The CDR3, as DNA: TGTGCCAGCAGGTTAGTCCATGAAGCTTTCTTT. Amino acids: CASRLVHEAFF.

The chain links TRBV27 to TRBJ2-7; no reliable D call. CDR3 length: 14 amino acids. With 1 base removed from V and 0 bases from J, the gap between germline ends came to 7 bases. From germline, CDR1 is MNHEY and CDR2 SMNVEV (reference sequence). The CDR3 DNA reads TGTGCCAGCAGTTTATTTCGGACCTCCTACGAGCAGTACTTC. It translates to CASSLFRTSYEQYF.

CDR3: CASSYFSGGYGYTF. The CDR3 bases are TGTGCCAGCAGTTACTTCAGCGGGGGCTATGGCTACACCTTC. This chain uses TRBV6-6 with TRBJ1-2; a possible D gene is TRBD1 (5 bases). This CDR3 region has 14 residues. Germline CDR1 MNHNY, CDR2 SVGAGI (reference sequence). The V end was cut by 1 base, the J end by 4 bases, with 10 bases between.

This clone was counted once. The DNA for the CDR3 is TGCAGTGCTAGACCGAGGACAGGCTCTGGAAACACCATATATTTT. Translation gives CSARPRTGSGNTIYF. The rearrangement joins TRBV20-1 to TRBJ1-3; 7 bases are a match to TRBD1. V dropped 2 bases and J dropped 0; count of bases not matched to a gene: 4. Germline assignment: CDR1 DFQATT and CDR2 SNEGSKA (reference sequence). This CDR3 comprises 15 residues.

This clone was recorded at least ten times. The rearrangement joins TRBV7-9 to TRBJ2-1, with D tentatively TRBD2 (5 bases). Germline CDR1 SEHNR, CDR2 FQNEAQ (reference sequence). Trimming took 2 bases from V and 12 from J, leaving 11 bases between them. This CDR3 region has 12 residues. The CDR3 here is CASSLFTEGQFF. The CDR3 DNA reads as TGTGCCAGCAGCTTATTTACCGAGGGGCAGTTCTTC.

Relative to its sample, this clone is medium-sized. Additional DNA sequences in this sample encode the identical CDR3. V and J are TRBV28 and TRBJ2-7; no firm D call. Trimming took 10 bases from V and 4 from J, leaving 17 bases between them. This CDR3 is 13 amino acids long. Germline V CDR1 and CDR2: MDHEN, SYDVKM. The CDR3 loop reads CATNLNPAYEQYF. The CDR3 nucleotides are TGTGCCACCAATCTTAACCCGGCGTACGAGCAGTACTTC.

This clone has more than one count but fewer than ten. This chain uses TRBV4-3 with TRBJ1-2; D unresolved. Germline loops: CDR1 LGHNA, CDR2 YSLEER. V lost 0 bases and J 6 bases, leaving 14 bases between the germline ends. The CDR3 is 15 residues long. The CDR3 loop is CASSQDGNSQHGYTF. Written as DNA, the CDR3 is TGCGCCAGCAGCCAAGATGGAAACAGCCAACATGGCTACACCTTC.

The V and J genes are TRBV12-3 or TRBV12-4 and TRBJ2-7, with D perhaps TRBD1 (6 bases). There are 13 residues in the CDR3. Trimming took 4 bases from V and 3 from J, leaving 10 bases between them. The DNA of the CDR3 is TGTGCCAGCAGTTCGGACAGATTCTACGAGCAGTACTTC. It translates to CASSSDRFYEQYF.

This clone was detected many times. This chain links TRBV5-1 with TRBJ2-7; no firm D call. The CDR3 is 15 residues long. V gave up 4 bases and J gave up 3 bases, with 17 bases separating them. CDR1 is SGHRS, CDR2 YFSETQ, per germline. The chain's CDR3 is CASSRVLGSNYEQYF. CDR3 nucleotides: TGCGCCAGCAGCCGGGTATTGGGGTCCAACTACGAGCAGTACTTC.

This clone came up many times. The V and J genes are TRBV6-2 or TRBV6-3 and TRBJ2-2; 11 nucleotides match TRBD1. The CDR3 totals 16 residues. Germline V lookup: CDR1 MNHEY, CDR2 SVGEGT. V lost 7 bases to trimming and J lost 3 bases; unmatched junction nucleotides: 7. The CDR3 bases are TGTGCCAGCATGGACAGGGGGCATTGGGACACCGGGGAGCTGTTTTTT. It yields the protein CASMDRGHWDTGELFF.

The chain's CDR3 is CASSLELAGGNEQFF. CDR3 sequence (DNA): TGTGCCAGCAGCTTAGAACTAGCGGGAGGGAATGAGCAGTTCTTC. This rearrangement joins TRBV11-2 to TRBJ2-1, with 13 bases identical to TRBD2. Germline CDR1 and CDR2: SGHAT and FQNNGV. This CDR3 comprises 15 residues. V gave up 0 bases and J gave up 7 bases; unmatched junction bases: 0.

The V and J genes are TRBV20-1 and TRBJ1-1; unclear D gene. In germline, CDR1 is DFQATT, CDR2 SNEGSKA (reference sequence). This CDR3 is built from 13 residues. V was pared by 6 bases and J by 8 bases, with 19 bases between. The DNA of the CDR3 is TGCAGTGCAGCGAAAGAAGGAGGTACCGAAGCTTTCTTT. Protein sequence: CSAAKEGGTEAFF.

This clone was detected many times. V gene TRBV9 combines with J gene TRBJ2-2; D is unclear. The V and J ends lost 2 bases and 3 bases respectively, with 17 bases between them. The length of the CDR3 is 17 residues. Germline V gene data show CDR1 as SGDLS and CDR2 as YYNGEE. CDR3 nucleotide sequence: TGTGCCAGCAGCGTTTCCCCACACGAGACGTACACCGGGGAGCTGTTTTTT. This gives the protein CASSVSPHETYTGELFF.

The chain is built from TRBV11-1 and TRBJ1-1; possible D gene TRBD1, 6 bases. V was shortened by 1 base and J by 1 base, with 16 bases between the two germline ends. The CDR3 is 17 amino acids. Germline CDR1 reads SGHAT; CDR2 reads FQDESV (reference sequence). For the CDR3, the DNA is TGTGCCAGCAGCTTAGTTCAGGGGATGGGTACGAACACTGAAGCTTTCTTT. Translation gives CASSLVQGMGTNTEAFF.

This chain uses TRBV19 with TRBJ1-5; a possible D gene is TRBD1 (6 bases). Germline assignment: CDR1 LNHDA and CDR2 SQIVND (reference sequence). The CDR3 runs 16 residues. V was clipped by 7 bases and J by 3 bases, with 19 bases between them. The CDR3 DNA reads TGTGCCAGTAACCCAGGGGTCGGGTCTGACAATCAGCCCCAGCATTTT. It encodes CASNPGVGSDNQPQHF.

This clone was detected ten times or more. Compared with germline, one end of the junction differs, possibly owing to a read error. Distinct nucleotide sequences in the sample also encode this CDR3. V usage is TRBV7-6 and J usage is TRBJ1-1, with D possibly being TRBD1 (5 bases). Germline lookup yields CDR1 SGHVS and CDR2 FNYEAQ. The CDR3 length is 15 residues. The CDR3 loop is CASSLNRIMNTEAFF. In nucleotides, the CDR3 is TGTGCCAGCAGCTTGAACAGGATCATGAACACTGAGGCTTTCTTT.

The chain recombines TRBV30 with TRBJ1-1; possible D gene TRBD1, 6 bases. Per germline, CDR1 GTSNPN and CDR2 SVGIG (reference sequence). This CDR3 region has 10 residues. DNA of the CDR3: TGTGCAGGGAACAGGGAAATGGCTTTCTTT. This encodes CAGNREMAFF.

This clone came up many times. The genes are TRBV6-2 or TRBV6-3 and TRBJ1-5; 8 nucleotides line up with TRBD1. CDR1 is MNHEY, CDR2 SVGEGT, per germline. V trimming: 4 bases; J trimming: 1 base; junction bases outside the gene matches: 9. CDR3 length: 17 residues. CDR3 sequence (DNA): TGTGCCAGCAGTTCCGTCCCCAGGGGGCTGAGCAATCAGCCCCAGCATTTT. This sequence encodes CASSSVPRGLSNQPQHF.

The V call is TRBV30, the J call TRBJ2-2; 7 bases agree with TRBD1. Trimming at V came to 3 bases and at J to 6 bases, leaving 4 bases not matched to a gene. This CDR3 is 13 amino acids long. Germline V gene sequence: CDR1 GTSNPN, CDR2 SVGIG (reference sequence). The CDR3 region has the DNA TGTGCCTGGAGGTACAGGGGATCCGGGGAGCTGTTTTTT. As protein: CAWRYRGSGELFF. Full variable domain (rest looked up from reference TRBV30 and TRBJ2-2): SQTIHQWPATLVQPVGSPLSLECTVEGTSNPNLYWYRQAAGRGLQLLFYSVGIGQISSEVPQNLSASRPQDRQFILSSKKLLLSDSGFYLCAWRYRGSGELFFGEGSRLTVL.

The chain joins TRBV7-2 to TRBJ2-7; D perhaps matches TRBD1 (5 bases). Germline CDR1 is SGHTA and CDR2 is FQGNSA. V lost 4 bases, J lost 3 bases, and 16 bases lay in between. This CDR3 is built from 15 residues. CDR3 amino acids: CASSSSNQGDYEQYF. In nucleotides, the CDR3 is TGTGCCAGCAGCTCAAGTAACCAAGGGGACTACGAGCAGTACTTC. Drawing the rest from reference TRBV7-2 and TRBJ2-7, the complete variable domain is GAGVSQSPSNKVTEKGKDVELRCDPISGHTALYWYRQSLGQGLEFLIYFQGNSAPDKSGLPSDRFSAERTGGSVSTLTIQRTQQEDSAVYLCASSSSNQGDYEQYFGPGTRLTVT.

This clone was counted ten times or more. Just one base apart from a much larger clone, this may be a read error. The same CDR3 is also encoded by other DNA sequences in this sample. The rearrangement uses TRBV2 and TRBJ2-1; the D is unclear. This CDR3 region has 13 residues. The V end lost 3 bases, the J end lost 8 bases, and 11 bases lay between the germline ends. The germline gives CDR1 SNHLY, CDR2 FYNNEI. DNA for the CDR3: TGTGCCAGCAGTGACCCCGAATCAGATGAGCAGTTCTTC. As protein: CASSDPESDEQFF.

This clone has ten or more counts. V and J are TRBV19 and TRBJ2-1; 10 bases align to TRBD2. In germline, CDR1 is LNHDA, CDR2 SQIVND (reference sequence). The CDR3 contains 17 residues. Trimming took 6 bases from V and 8 from J; bases not matched to a gene: 16. DNA for the CDR3: TGTGCCAGTAGCTACGCCACTAGCGGGAACAGTCGGCATGAGCAGTTCTTC. It translates to CASSYATSGNSRHEQFF. Full variable domain (outside the CDR3, taken from reference TRBV19 and TRBJ2-1): DGGITQSPKYLFRKEGQNVTLSCEQNLNHDAMYWYRQDPGQGLRLIYYSQIVNDFQKGDIAEGYSVSREKKESFPLTVTSAQKNPTAFYLCASSYATSGNSRHEQFFGPGTRLTVL.

The sample holds many counts of this clone. This chain connects TRBV7-2 to TRBJ2-3; TRBD2 matches 12 bases. This CDR3 spans 15 amino acids. The V segment lost 5 bases and the J segment 4 bases; nucleotides outside the gene matches: 4. CDR1 and CDR2 (germline): SGHTA, FQGNSA. The CDR3 region is CASSRLAGVSDTQYF. The CDR3 DNA follows: TGTGCCAGCAGCCGACTAGCGGGAGTTTCAGATACGCAGTATTTT.

This clone was observed a handful of times. At one end, the junction sequence differs from germline, possibly due to a read error. This chain connects TRBV7-3 to TRBJ2-3; 10 bases agree with TRBD2. CDR1 and CDR2 (germline): SGHTA, FQGTGA. The CDR3 extends over 15 amino acids. CDR3 sequence reads: CAISVGTSVTDTQYF. DNA of the CDR3: TGTGCCATCAGCGTCGGGACTAGCGTCACGGATACGCAGTATTTT. The variable domain in full, completed from reference TRBV7-3 and TRBJ2-3, reads GAGVSQTPSNKVTEKGKYVELRCDPISGHTALYWYRQSLGQGPEFLIYFQGTGAADDSGLPNDRFFAVRPEGSVSTLKIQRTERGDSAVYLCAISVGTSVTDTQYFGPGTRLTVL.

This clone was observed at least ten times. The genes are TRBV20-1 and TRBJ2-1; 9 bases match TRBD1. CDR1 and CDR2 from the germline V gene are DFQATT and SNEGSKA (reference sequence). The CDR3 runs 16 residues. J lost 1 base, V lost 7 bases, and 11 bases had no gene match. The DNA of the CDR3 is TGCAGTGAGAGCCCGGGACAGGGACGATCCTACAATGAGCAGTTCTTC. It is translated as CSESPGQGRSYNEQFF.

Sample share makes this clone medium-sized. The V and J genes are TRBV7-2 and TRBJ2-7; D is unresolved. V was trimmed by 3 bases and J by 5 bases, leaving 8 bases between them. The CDR3 is 12 amino acids. Germline assignment: CDR1 SGHTA and CDR2 FQGNSA. The CDR3 spells CASSLLSNEQYF. The DNA of the CDR3 is TGTGCCAGCAGCTTGCTCAGTAACGAGCAGTACTTC.

This clone appeared once. V usage is TRBV24-1 and J usage is TRBJ2-3, with 9 positions matching TRBD2. The CDR3 spans 18 residues. CDR1 KGHDR and CDR2 SFDVKD come from the germline V gene. V was clipped by 3 bases and J by 8 bases; unmatched bases: 17. CDR3 sequence (DNA): TGTGCCACCAGTGATATTAATCCTCTAGCGGGACCGGAGGGTACGCAGTATTTT. This gives the protein CATSDINPLAGPEGTQYF.

This clone is deemed medium-sized. This chain connects TRBV7-2 to TRBJ1-2; TRBD1 might be the D (5 bases). Looked up from germline, CDR1 is SGHTA and CDR2 is FQGNSA. The CDR3 contains 13 residues. V was shortened by 2 bases and J by 5 bases, with 9 bases between the two germline ends. The CDR3 nucleotides read TGTGCCAGCAGCTTACGGGGGGAATATGGCTACACCTTC. It codes for CASSLRGEYGYTF.

The table lists this clone with a few counts. The V and J genes are TRBV28 and TRBJ2-3, with D maybe TRBD2 (5 bases). Germline V CDR1 and CDR2: MDHEN, SYDVKM. This CDR3 region has 17 residues. Between the trimmed V and J ends, which lost 4 bases and 4 bases, there was a span of 21 bases. The CDR3 here is CASSSPPRGRFSDTQYF. CDR3 in DNA: TGTGCCAGCAGTTCCCCCCCGCGAGGGCGTTTTTCAGATACGCAGTATTTT.

This clone was picked up many times. This clone may be a read error of a much larger clone one base away. This chain links TRBV7-9 with TRBJ2-1; D is uncertain. The CDR3 extends over 11 amino acids. Trimming took 4 bases from V and 15 from J, leaving 13 bases between them. Germline V gene lookup returns CDR1 SEHNR and CDR2 FQNEAQ (reference sequence). As DNA, the CDR3 is TGTGCCAGCAGCTCCACGGACGAGGTGTTCTTC. Translating it yields CASSSTDEVFF.

This clone was found many times. A much larger clonotype is one base distant, so this may be a read error. The V call is TRBV19, the J call TRBJ2-7; D gene unclear. The CDR3 contains 14 residues. Trimming stripped 4 bases from V and 4 bases from J, with 14 bases between. Looked up from germline, CDR1 is LNHDA and CDR2 is SQIVND (reference sequence). The CDR3 region has the DNA TGTGCCAGTAGTAGTACCGGGTCAGGATACGAGCAGTACTTC. Encoded protein: CASSSTGSGYEQYF. Looking up the rest from reference TRBV19 and TRBJ2-7 gives the full variable domain: DGGITQSPKYLFRKEGQNVTLSCEQNLNHDAMYWYRQDPGQGLRLIYYSQIVNDFQKGDIAEGYSVSREKKESFPLTVTSAQKNPTAFYLCASSSTGSGYEQYFGPGTRLTVT.